This T cell receptor (beta chain) was sequenced in a study of PD-L1 blockade in urothelial cancer. Whole-study context: Prior regimens of chemotherapy numbered 0 to 3 per patient.

Noted time point: peripheral blood 6 weeks after treatment start. V lost 7 bases to trimming and J lost 0 bases; unmatched junction nucleotides: 10. This CDR3 has 16 amino acids. Germline V gene data show CDR1 as ENHRY and CDR2 as SYGVKD. Data came from immunoSEQ multiplex PCR; TCRdb stores just in-frame clones and leaves some out. The top ten clones hold around 11% of a sample with tens of thousands of clones, about nine tenths of them seen once. The chain links TRBV10-3 to TRBJ1-1, with 8 bases fitting TRBD1. The sequencing here drew on PBMCs, taken around atezolizumab (anti-PD-L1) treatment. The TCR sequence derives from a man aged 60 to 75 with urothelial cancer. Here the CDR3 DNA reads TGTGCCATCATGCCGGGGGACAGGTTTATGAACACTGAAGCTTTCTTT. Translated: CAIMPGDRFMNTEAFF.